This T cell receptor (beta chain) was identified in a study of blood T cell repertoires in COVID-19. Study-level background: Specimens from acute and convalescent COVID-19 originated in the United States, Italy and Spain. T cells, B-cell-depleted T cells, or PBMCs supplied cDNA or gDNA.

CDR1 and CDR2 (germline): PRHDT, FYEKMQ (reference sequence). The CDR3 is 15 amino acids. V was clipped by 5 bases and J by 10 bases, with 18 bases between them. Methods used by the authors: The assay estimated nucleated cells by amplifying reference gene primers. Sequencing was performed with immunoSEQ multiplex PCR; in TCRdb, only in-frame clones are kept and a portion is missing. That table gives V, J and clone size, and the DNA gave D and trimming. Of under 200,000 clones listed, 86% are singletons. The V and J genes are TRBV13 and TRBJ1-6; D is unclear. Sequenced sample: peripheral blood. The receptor comes from a man aged 70-80 years with acute or convalescent COVID-19. CDR3 in DNA: TGTGCCAGCAGCCCGCCCGACATCGGCACGTCACCCCTCCACTTT. This translates into CASSPPDIGTSPLHF. Complete variable domain (other parts from reference TRBV13 and TRBJ1-6): AAGVIQSPRHLIKEKRETATLKCYPIPRHDTVYWYQQGPGQDPQFLISFYEKMQSDKGSIPDRFSAQQFSDYHSELNMSSLELGDSALYFCASSPPDIGTSPLHFGNGTRLTVT.